This T cell receptor (beta chain) was retrieved from a study of blood T cell repertoires in COVID-19. Profiled with immunoSEQ multiplex PCR; TCRdb holds only in-frame clones, not every one. The sample includes 100,000 to 150,000 clones, about 91% of them seen just once. The sequenced sample was peripheral blood. The receptor comes from a man in his fifties or sixties with acute or convalescent COVID-19.

The CDR3 nucleotides read TGTGCCAGTAGTATCCCTCCGGACAGGGGACGAAATCAGCCCCAGCATTTT. This encodes CASSIPPDRGRNQPQHF. This chain connects TRBV19 to TRBJ1-5; the match to TRBD1 covers 9 bases. J lost 4 bases, V lost 3 bases, and 10 bases had no gene match. The germline CDR1 and CDR2 sequences are LNHDA and SQIVND (reference sequence). This CDR3 has 17 amino acids.